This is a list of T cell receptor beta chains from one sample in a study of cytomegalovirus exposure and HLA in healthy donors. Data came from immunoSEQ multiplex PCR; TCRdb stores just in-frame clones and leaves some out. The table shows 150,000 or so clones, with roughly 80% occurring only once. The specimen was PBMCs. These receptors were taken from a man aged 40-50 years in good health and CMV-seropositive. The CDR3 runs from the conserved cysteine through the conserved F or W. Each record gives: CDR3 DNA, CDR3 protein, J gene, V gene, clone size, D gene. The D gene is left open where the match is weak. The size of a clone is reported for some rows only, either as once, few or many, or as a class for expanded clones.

TGTGCCAGCAGACCAGGACAATCCTACGAGCAGTACTTC | CASRPGQSYEQYF | TRBJ2-7 | TRBV28 | . | .
TGTGCCAGCAGCACCTGGGAGAATTCACCCCTCCACTTT | CASSTWENSPLHF | TRBJ1-6 | TRBV7-2 | . | .
TGTGCCAGTTCCTACTCTGGAAACACCATATATTTT | CASSYSGNTIYF | TRBJ1-3 | TRBV19 | . | .
TGTGCCGGGCGGACAGGACCTGGAAACACCATATATTTT | CAGRTGPGNTIYF | TRBJ1-3 | TRBV2 | few | TRBD1
TGTGCCAGCAGTTACGGGACAGTGAACACTGAAGCTTTCTTT | CASSYGTVNTEAFF | TRBJ1-1 | TRBV6-6 | . | TRBD1
TGTGCCAGCAGCTTGAGCGGGAGGTACGAGCAGTACTTC | CASSLSGRYEQYF | TRBJ2-7 | TRBV5-4 | . | TRBD2
TGCGCCAGCAGCCAAGGAACTAGAATGGAGACCCAGTACTTC | CASSQGTRMETQYF | TRBJ2-5 | TRBV4-1 | . | .
TGCGCCAGCAGCCCGACAGGGAACTCCTACGAGCAGTACTTC | CASSPTGNSYEQYF | TRBJ2-7 | TRBV5-1 | . | TRBD1
TGTGCCAGCAGTGAATGGGCAGAGTATGGCTACACCTTC | CASSEWAEYGYTF | TRBJ1-2 | TRBV6-1 | . | .
TGTGCCAGCAGCTCCCGACTAGCGGGAGTTCGGGAGACCCAGTACTTC | CASSSRLAGVRETQYF | TRBJ2-5 | TRBV9 | . | TRBD2
TGTGCCAGTACGGACGGGAGGGACACTGAAGCTTTCTTT | CASTDGRDTEAFF | TRBJ1-1 | TRBV19 | . | .
TGTGCTAGTGGCGTCGGAGACTCTGGAAACACCATATATTTT | CASGVGDSGNTIYF | TRBJ1-3 | TRBV12-5 | . | .
TGTGCCAGCAGTTCGGGCAGGGGGAAGGGGGCTGAAGCTTTCTTT | CASSSGRGKGAEAFF | TRBJ1-1 | TRBV6-6 | . | TRBD1
TGTGCCAGCAGCAAACCGGGACAGGTTTTTCCACCCCTCCACTTT | CASSKPGQVFPPLHF | TRBJ1-6 | TRBV21-1 | . | .
TGTGCCATCAGCCGGGGGGCAGTGGGGGAGACCCAGTACTTC | CAISRGAVGETQYF | TRBJ2-5 | TRBV10-3 | . | .
TGTGCCAGCAGCAAACAACGGGGGGACAGGGGGTTATCTAATGAAAAACTGTTTTTT | CASSKQRGDRGLSNEKLFF | TRBJ1-4 | TRBV21-1 | . | .
TGTGCCAGCAGGAGGTCGGGACTAGCATCCTACAATGAGCAGTTCTTC | CASRRSGLASYNEQFF | TRBJ2-1 | TRBV2 | once | TRBD2
TGTGCCAGCTCACCACGTGCGACAGTCTACGAGCAGTACTTC | CASSPRATVYEQYF | TRBJ2-7 | TRBV18 | . | .
TGTGCCAGCAGCCCCGGGGGGCGGCAGAGCACAGATACGCAGTATTTT | CASSPGGRQSTDTQYF | TRBJ2-3 | TRBV4-2 | . | .
TGTGCCAGCAGTCCGCACCCAAACAGGGTTGTTTTTGAAAAACTGTTTTTT | CASSPHPNRVVFEKLFF | TRBJ1-4 | TRBV28 | . | .
TGTGCCAGCAGCTTAGAGGGGCCGCAGGGCGGGGGATCGAGGCAGTACTTC | CASSLEGPQGGGSRQYF | TRBJ2-7 | TRBV7-8 | . | TRBD2
TGTGCCAGCAGCCCCTCGGGAGGGGGTAACTATGGCTACACCTTC | CASSPSGGGNYGYTF | TRBJ1-2 | TRBV7-9 | . | .
TGTGCCAGCAGCTTGGACCCGCGAACCAACAATGAGCAGTTCTTC | CASSLDPRTNNEQFF | TRBJ2-1 | TRBV5-4 | . | .
TGTGCCAGCAGCTTAGCCGGTGAAGCTTTCTTT | CASSLAGEAFF | TRBJ1-1 | TRBV7-6 | . | .
TGTGCCAGCAGTGAAGAGGCGGCGTATGAGCAGTTCTTC | CASSEEAAYEQFF | TRBJ2-1 | TRBV2 | . | .
TGTGCCAGCAGCGTAGGGGGTAGCGGCTCCTACGAGCAGTACTTC | CASSVGGSGSYEQYF | TRBJ2-7 | TRBV9 | . | .
TGTGCCAGCAGCTTGTACCCTAACAATGAGCAGTTCTTC | CASSLYPNNEQFF | TRBJ2-1 | TRBV5-5 | . | .
TGTGCCAGCAGCTTGTCCGGACAGACCTTCTACGAGCAGTACTTC | CASSLSGQTFYEQYF | TRBJ2-7 | TRBV2 | . | .
TGCAGCGTTGAGTATTCCCCAGATACGCAGTATTTT | CSVEYSPDTQYF | TRBJ2-3 | TRBV29-1 | once | .
TGTGCCAGCACCGTGGGGCCCCAAAGTTACGAGCAGTACTTC | CASTVGPQSYEQYF | TRBJ2-7 | TRBV28 | . | .
TGTGCCAGCAGTGAACAGGGACTAGCACGGGAGACCCAGTACTTC | CASSEQGLARETQYF | TRBJ2-5 | TRBV2 | few | TRBD2
TGTGCCAGCTCAAAAAGGGGTCTTGGGCACGAGCAGTACTTC | CASSKRGLGHEQYF | TRBJ2-7 | TRBV9 | . | .
TGTGCCAGCAGTCCCCTAGCGGGAGACCATTACGAGCAGTACTTC | CASSPLAGDHYEQYF | TRBJ2-7 | TRBV2 | . | TRBD2
TGTGCCAGCAGCTATGGGGCGGATTACGAGCAGTACTTC | CASSYGADYEQYF | TRBJ2-7 | TRBV7-3 | . | .
TGTGCCATCAGTGAGTCTTCGGCCGGGGAGCTGTTTTTT | CAISESSAGELFF | TRBJ2-2 | TRBV10-3 | . | .
TGTGCCAGTAGTCCGACAGGGGATTATGGCTACACCTTC | CASSPTGDYGYTF | TRBJ1-2 | TRBV19 | once | TRBD1
TGTGCCAGCAGCTACGGGATTGGGGAAGAGACCCAGTACTTC | CASSYGIGEETQYF | TRBJ2-5 | TRBV7-2 | once | .
TGTGCCAGCAGCGCCGGGACTAGTCGTGGGGATACGCAGTATTTT | CASSAGTSRGDTQYF | TRBJ2-3 | TRBV5-4 | . | TRBD2
TGCAGCGTTGTTGGGGGCAACTATGGCTACACCTTC | CSVVGGNYGYTF | TRBJ1-2 | TRBV29-1 | . | .
TGTGCCAGCACCTTGGGGCGGGAGCCCCTCTACGAGCAGTACTTC | CASTLGREPLYEQYF | TRBJ2-7 | TRBV5-6 | . | TRBD2
TGTGCCAGCAGTTTCGCGGGGAACACTGAAGCTTTCTTT | CASSFAGNTEAFF | TRBJ1-1 | TRBV28 | once | .
TGTGCCAGTAGTATGGGGACCCCCTCGACAGGGAGAATAGAAGCTTTCTTT | CASSMGTPSTGRIEAFF | TRBJ1-1 | TRBV19 | . | TRBD1
TGTGCCAGCAGTTCCTTACGCAGCGGGAATTGGTATGAGCAGTTCTTC | CASSSLRSGNWYEQFF | TRBJ2-1 | TRBV6-5 | . | TRBD2
TGCGCCAGCAGTCTGGACATTAGCAATGAGCAGTTCTTC | CASSLDISNEQFF | TRBJ2-1 | TRBV10-1 | few | .
TGTGCCAGTAGTATAGAGGGGGGCACTGAAGCTTTCTTT | CASSIEGGTEAFF | TRBJ1-1 | TRBV19 | few | .
TGTGCCAGCAGCCCTGGGACTAGTCCGAACACAGATACGCAGTATTTT | CASSPGTSPNTDTQYF | TRBJ2-3 | TRBV5-6 | . | TRBD2
TGTGCTAGTGGTTTAAGGCAGGGGGCCTTGGGCACTGAAGCTTTCTTT | CASGLRQGALGTEAFF | TRBJ1-1 | TRBV12-5 | . | TRBD1
TGCGCCAGCAGCACCGGACAGGGCCACTCTGGAAACACCATATATTTT | CASSTGQGHSGNTIYF | TRBJ1-3 | TRBV5-1 | . | TRBD1
TGTGCCAGCTCAGCAGGGGCTGGAGACTATGGCTACACCTTC | CASSAGAGDYGYTF | TRBJ1-2 | TRBV18 | . | .
TGCAGCGGAGGGACTAGGCTCACAGATACGCAGTATTTT | CSGGTRLTDTQYF | TRBJ2-3 | TRBV29-1 | . | TRBD2
TGTGCCAGCAGCTTAACTTCGGTTTCCTACAATGAGCAGTTCTTC | CASSLTSVSYNEQFF | TRBJ2-1 | TRBV7-3 | . | .
TGTGCCAGCAGCGGTACAGGGCCTCAGTACTTC | CASSGTGPQYF | TRBJ2-4 | TRBV16 | . | .
TGCAGTGCTCTCGACTACCCCGAGCAGTACTTC | CSALDYPEQYF | TRBJ2-7 | TRBV20-1 | . | .
TGTGCCAGTAGTATAGGGGACAGACCCTACGAGCAGTACTTC | CASSIGDRPYEQYF | TRBJ2-7 | TRBV19 | . | TRBD1
TGTGCCAGCAGCTTCAGTTCGCCCTCCTACAATGAGCAGTTCTTC | CASSFSSPSYNEQFF | TRBJ2-1 | TRBV5-4 | . | .
TGTGCCAGCAGCCCTACAGGGAACTCCTACAATGAGCAGTTCTTC | CASSPTGNSYNEQFF | TRBJ2-1 | TRBV7-9 | . | .
TGTGCCAGCAGTTCGTGGACTGGAAGAGAGACCCAGTACTTC | CASSSWTGRETQYF | TRBJ2-5 | TRBV27 | . | .
TGTGCCACCAGCTTCTCAACGGGGAATGAGCAGTTCTTC | CATSFSTGNEQFF | TRBJ2-1 | TRBV15 | . | .
TGCAGCGTCGGCAAACCTTCTCTAGCGGTCGAAGAGACCCAGTACTTC | CSVGKPSLAVEETQYF | TRBJ2-5 | TRBV29-1 | . | TRBD2